This T cell receptor (beta chain) was identified in a study of human T cells and chemical hapten exposure. Study at large: The use of 2% DPC on around 2 cm by around 2 cm of upper inner arm skin constituted sensitization.

TCRdb recomputed calls from the RACE reads with MiXCR, one row per CDR3 protein. The sample lists roughly 380,000 distinct CDR3 sequences, 4.5% to 5.5% seen once, with just over 2.5% in the top ten. This CDR3 has 15 residues. In germline, CDR1 is SGDLS, CDR2 YYNGEE. Trimming took 4 bases from V and 5 from J; bases not matched to a gene: 8. Study-level results: Patch test score tracked positively with PT1 expanded TCR counts. Each of the donors had alopecia, so their immune responses may not resemble those of healthy people.

Indicated time point: pre-sensitization, week 0. Treatment meaning: therapeutic diphenylcyclopropenone sensitization with weekly scalp DPC. Staff drew blood before applying each patch test. This clonotype has ten or more counts. Its antigen remains unidentified. The sequencing used whole blood, collected in connection with sensitization to the hapten diphenylcyclopropenone (DPC). This TCR was sampled from a woman aged 45-59 years with alopecia areata. Some clones in this sample may be carry-over from other donors' samples. The chain employs TRBV9 and TRBJ2-5, with TRBD1 identical over 10 bases. CDR3 amino acids: CASSPDRGASETQYF. CDR3 coding DNA: TGTGCCAGCAGCCCGGACAGGGGGGCTTCGGAGACCCAGTACTTC.